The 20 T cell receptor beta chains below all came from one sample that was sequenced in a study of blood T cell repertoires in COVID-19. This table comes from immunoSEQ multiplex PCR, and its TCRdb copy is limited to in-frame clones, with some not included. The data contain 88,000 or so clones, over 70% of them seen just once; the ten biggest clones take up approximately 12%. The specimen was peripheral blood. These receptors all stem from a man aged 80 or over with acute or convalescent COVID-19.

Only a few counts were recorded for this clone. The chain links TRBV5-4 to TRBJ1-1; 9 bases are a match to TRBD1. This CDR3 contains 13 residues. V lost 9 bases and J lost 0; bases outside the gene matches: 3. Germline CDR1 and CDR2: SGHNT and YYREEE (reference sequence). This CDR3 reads CATRQGVNTEAFF. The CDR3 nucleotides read TGTGCCACAAGACAGGGGGTGAACACTGAAGCTTTCTTT.

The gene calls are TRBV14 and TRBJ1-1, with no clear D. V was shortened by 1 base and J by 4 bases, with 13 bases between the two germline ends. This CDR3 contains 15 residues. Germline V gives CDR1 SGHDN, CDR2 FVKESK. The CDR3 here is CASSQVGGRGTEAFF. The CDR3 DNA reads TGTGCCAGCAGCCAAGTCGGCGGTCGGGGCACTGAAGCTTTCTTT. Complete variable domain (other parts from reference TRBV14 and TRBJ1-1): EAGVTQFPSHSVIEKGQTVTLRCDPISGHDNLYWYRRVMGKEIKFLLHFVKESKQDESGMPNNRFLAERTGGTYSTLKVQPAELEDSGVYFCASSQVGGRGTEAFFGQGTRLTVV.

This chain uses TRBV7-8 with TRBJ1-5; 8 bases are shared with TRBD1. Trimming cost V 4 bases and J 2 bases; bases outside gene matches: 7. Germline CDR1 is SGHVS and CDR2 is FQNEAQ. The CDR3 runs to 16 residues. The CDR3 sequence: CASSWETGGGNQPQHF. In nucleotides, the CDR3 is TGTGCCAGCAGCTGGGAAACAGGGGGTGGCAATCAGCCCCAGCATTTT.

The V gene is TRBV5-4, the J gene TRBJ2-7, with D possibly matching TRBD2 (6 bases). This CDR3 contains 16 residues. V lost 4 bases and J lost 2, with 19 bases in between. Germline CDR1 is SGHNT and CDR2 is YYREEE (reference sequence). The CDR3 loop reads CASSRTPGTGTYEQYF. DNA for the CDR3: TGTGCCAGCAGCCGCACACCCGGGACTGGGACCTACGAGCAGTACTTC.

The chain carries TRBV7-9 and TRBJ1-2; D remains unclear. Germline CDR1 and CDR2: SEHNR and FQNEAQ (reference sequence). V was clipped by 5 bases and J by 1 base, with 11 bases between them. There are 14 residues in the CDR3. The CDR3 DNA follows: TGTGCCAGCAGCGGACTTTTATTTAACTATGGCTACACCTTC. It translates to CASSGLLFNYGYTF.

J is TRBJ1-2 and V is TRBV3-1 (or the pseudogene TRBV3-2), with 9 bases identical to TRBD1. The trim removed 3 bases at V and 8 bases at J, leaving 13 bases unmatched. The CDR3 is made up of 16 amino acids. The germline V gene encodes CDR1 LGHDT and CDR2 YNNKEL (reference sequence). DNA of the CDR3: TGTGCCAGCAGCCACCCCCGGGGACAGGGAGGCGACGGCTACACCTTC. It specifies CASSHPRGQGGDGYTF.

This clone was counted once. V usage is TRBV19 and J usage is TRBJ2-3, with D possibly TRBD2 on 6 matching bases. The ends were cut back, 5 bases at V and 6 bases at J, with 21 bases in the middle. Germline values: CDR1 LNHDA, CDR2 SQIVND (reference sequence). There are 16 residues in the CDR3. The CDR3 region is CASSSGTSAEGDTQYF. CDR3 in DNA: TGTGCCAGTAGTTCCGGGACTTCCGCAGAGGGGGATACGCAGTATTTT.

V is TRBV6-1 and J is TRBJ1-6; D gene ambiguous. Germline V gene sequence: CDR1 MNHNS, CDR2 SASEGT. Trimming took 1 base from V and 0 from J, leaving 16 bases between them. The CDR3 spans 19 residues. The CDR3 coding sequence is TGTGCCAGCAGTGAAGGTGGGAGAAGGTTCGGCTCCTATAATTCACCCCTCCACTTT. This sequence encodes CASSEGGRRFGSYNSPLHF.

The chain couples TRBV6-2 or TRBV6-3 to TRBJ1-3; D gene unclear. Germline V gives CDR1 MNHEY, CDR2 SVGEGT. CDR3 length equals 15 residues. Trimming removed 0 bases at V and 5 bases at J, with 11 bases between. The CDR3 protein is CASSYSLGLRNTIYF. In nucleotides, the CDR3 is TGTGCCAGCAGTTACTCGTTGGGCCTTCGAAACACCATATATTTT.

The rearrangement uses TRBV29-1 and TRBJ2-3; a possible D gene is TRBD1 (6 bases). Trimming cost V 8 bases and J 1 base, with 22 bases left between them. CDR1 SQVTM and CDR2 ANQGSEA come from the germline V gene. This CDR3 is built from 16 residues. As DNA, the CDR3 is TGCAGCTTCGAAAGTTCGGGACGGACAGGCACAGATACGCAGTATTTT. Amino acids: CSFESSGRTGTDTQYF.

The CDR3 here is CASSIDDRGSLDQPQHF. Written as DNA, the CDR3 is TGTGCCAGTAGTATAGACGACAGGGGGAGTTTGGATCAGCCCCAGCATTTT. This chain joins TRBV19 and TRBJ1-5, with 9 positions matching TRBD1. The CDR3 totals 17 residues. The V gene end was trimmed by 0 bases and the J gene end by 5 bases; junction bases not matched to a gene: 8. Germline V CDR1 and CDR2: LNHDA, SQIVND (reference sequence).

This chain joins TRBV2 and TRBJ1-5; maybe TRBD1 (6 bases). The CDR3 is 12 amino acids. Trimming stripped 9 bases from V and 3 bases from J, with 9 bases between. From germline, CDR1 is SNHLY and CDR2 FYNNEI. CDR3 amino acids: CARGGVNQPQHF. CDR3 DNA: TGTGCCAGAGGGGGTGTCAATCAGCCCCAGCATTTT.

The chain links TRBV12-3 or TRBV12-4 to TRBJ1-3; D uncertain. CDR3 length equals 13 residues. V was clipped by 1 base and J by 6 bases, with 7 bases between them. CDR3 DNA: TGTGCCAGCAGTTTAGGAGGGCTAAACACCATATATTTT. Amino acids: CASSLGGLNTIYF.

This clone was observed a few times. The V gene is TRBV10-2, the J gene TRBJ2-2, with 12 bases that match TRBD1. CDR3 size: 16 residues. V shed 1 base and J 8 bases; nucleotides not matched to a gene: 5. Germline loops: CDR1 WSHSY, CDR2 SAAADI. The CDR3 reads CASSEWGQGASGELFF. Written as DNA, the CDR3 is TGCGCCAGCAGTGAGTGGGGACAGGGGGCGTCAGGGGAGCTGTTTTTT.

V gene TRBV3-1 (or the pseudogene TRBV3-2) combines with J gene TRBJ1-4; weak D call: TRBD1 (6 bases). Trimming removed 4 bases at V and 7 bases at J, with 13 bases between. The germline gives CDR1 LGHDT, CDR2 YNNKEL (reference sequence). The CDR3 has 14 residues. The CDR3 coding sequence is TGTGCCAGCAGCCCGCAGGGGTACGGTGAAAAACTGTTTTTT. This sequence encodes CASSPQGYGEKLFF.

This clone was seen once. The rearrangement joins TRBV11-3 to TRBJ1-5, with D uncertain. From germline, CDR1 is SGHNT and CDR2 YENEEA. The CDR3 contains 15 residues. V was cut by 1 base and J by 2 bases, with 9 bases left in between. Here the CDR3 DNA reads TGTGCCAGCAGCTTAGTCGCGGGTTGCAATCAGCCCCAGCATTTT. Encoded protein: CASSLVAGCNQPQHF.

The CDR3 loop is CASSPGTSVETQYF. The CDR3 DNA is TGCGCCAGCAGCCCCGGGACTAGCGTGGAGACCCAGTACTTC. The chain links TRBV5-1 to TRBJ2-5; 10 bases fit TRBD2. V trimming: 4 bases; J trimming: 5 bases; junction bases outside the gene matches: 5. CDR3 length: 14 amino acids. CDR1 and CDR2 from the germline V gene are SGHRS and YFSETQ.

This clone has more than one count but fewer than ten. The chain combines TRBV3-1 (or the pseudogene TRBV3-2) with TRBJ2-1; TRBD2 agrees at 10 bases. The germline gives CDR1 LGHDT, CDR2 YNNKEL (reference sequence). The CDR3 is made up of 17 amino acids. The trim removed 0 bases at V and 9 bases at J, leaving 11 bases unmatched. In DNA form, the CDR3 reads TGTGCCAGCAGCCAAGATCTTCAGCGGGGGGGTTCTATTGAGCAGTTCTTC. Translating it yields CASSQDLQRGGSIEQFF.

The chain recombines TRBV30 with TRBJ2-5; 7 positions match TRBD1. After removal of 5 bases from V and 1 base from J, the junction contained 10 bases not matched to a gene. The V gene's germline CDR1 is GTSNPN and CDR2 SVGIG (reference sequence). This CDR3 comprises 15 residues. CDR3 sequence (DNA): TGTGCCTGGGGCCTTCTCGGACAGGTCCAAGAGACCCAGTACTTC. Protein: CAWGLLGQVQETQYF.

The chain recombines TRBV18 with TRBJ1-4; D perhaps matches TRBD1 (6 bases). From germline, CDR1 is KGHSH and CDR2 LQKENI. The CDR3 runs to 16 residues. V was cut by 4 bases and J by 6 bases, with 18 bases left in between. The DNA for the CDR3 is TGTGCCAGCTCACGGACAAGGGGGAATATCGATGAAAAACTGTTTTTT. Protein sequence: CASSRTRGNIDEKLFF. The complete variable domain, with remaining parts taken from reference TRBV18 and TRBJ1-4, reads NAGVMQNPRHLVRRRGQEARLRCSPMKGHSHVYWYRQLPEEGLKFMVYLQKENIIDESGMPKERFSAEFPKEGPSILRIQQVVRGDSAAYFCASSRTRGNIDEKLFFGSGTQLSVL.